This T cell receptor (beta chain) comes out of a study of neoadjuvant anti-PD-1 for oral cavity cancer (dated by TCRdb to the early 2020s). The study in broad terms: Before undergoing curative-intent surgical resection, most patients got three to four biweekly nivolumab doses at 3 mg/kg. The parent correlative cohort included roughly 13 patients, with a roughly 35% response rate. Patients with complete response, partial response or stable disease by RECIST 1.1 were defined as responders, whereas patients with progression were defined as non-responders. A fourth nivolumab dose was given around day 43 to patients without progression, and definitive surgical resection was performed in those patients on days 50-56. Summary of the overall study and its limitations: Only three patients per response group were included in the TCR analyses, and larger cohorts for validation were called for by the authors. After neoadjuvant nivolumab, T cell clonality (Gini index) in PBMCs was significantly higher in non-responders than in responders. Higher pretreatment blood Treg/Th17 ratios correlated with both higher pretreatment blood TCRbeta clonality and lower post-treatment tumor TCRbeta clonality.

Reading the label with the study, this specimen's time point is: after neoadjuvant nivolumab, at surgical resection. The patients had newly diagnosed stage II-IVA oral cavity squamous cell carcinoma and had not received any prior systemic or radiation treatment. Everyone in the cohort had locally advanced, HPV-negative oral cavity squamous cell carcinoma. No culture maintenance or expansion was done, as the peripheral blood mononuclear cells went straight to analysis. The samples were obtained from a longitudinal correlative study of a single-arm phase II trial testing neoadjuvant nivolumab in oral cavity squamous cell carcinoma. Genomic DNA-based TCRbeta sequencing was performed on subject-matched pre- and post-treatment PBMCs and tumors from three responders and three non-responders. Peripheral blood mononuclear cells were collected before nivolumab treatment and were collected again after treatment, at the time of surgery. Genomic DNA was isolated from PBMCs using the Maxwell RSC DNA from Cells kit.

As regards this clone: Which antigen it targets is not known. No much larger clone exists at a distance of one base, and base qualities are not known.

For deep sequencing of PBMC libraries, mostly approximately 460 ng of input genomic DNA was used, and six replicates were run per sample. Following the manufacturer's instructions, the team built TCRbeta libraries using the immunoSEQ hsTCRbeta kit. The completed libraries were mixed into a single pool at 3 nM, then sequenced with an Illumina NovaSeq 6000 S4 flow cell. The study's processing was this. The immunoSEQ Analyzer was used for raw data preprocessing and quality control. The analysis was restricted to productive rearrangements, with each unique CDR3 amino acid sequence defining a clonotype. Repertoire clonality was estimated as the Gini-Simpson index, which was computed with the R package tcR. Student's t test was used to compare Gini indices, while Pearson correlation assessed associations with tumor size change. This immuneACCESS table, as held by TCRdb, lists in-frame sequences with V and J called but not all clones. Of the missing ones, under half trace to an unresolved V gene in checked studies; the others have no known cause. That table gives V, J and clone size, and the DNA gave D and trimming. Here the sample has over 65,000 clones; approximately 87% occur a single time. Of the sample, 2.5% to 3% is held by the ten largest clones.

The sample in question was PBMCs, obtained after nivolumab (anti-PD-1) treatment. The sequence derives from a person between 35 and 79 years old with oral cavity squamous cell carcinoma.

The DNA is TGTGCCAGCAGTTTATCGACGGGACAGGGTTCACCCCTCCACTTT. Its protein is CASSLSTGQGSPLHF. The V and J genes are TRBV27 and TRBJ1-6, and TRBD1 matches 9 of the central bases. CDR3 length: 15 amino acids, cysteine to phenylalanine. The sequence is cut down to CDR3 DNA, 45 bases in frame from base 1. Compared with germline, V lacks 0 bases and J lacks 9 bases; bases without a gene match: 3. Sequences MNHEY (CDR1) and SMNVEV (CDR2) are obtained from the germline V gene (reference sequence).